Shown below are 5 T cell receptor beta chains from a single sample sequenced in a study of Tregs in tolerant kidney transplant recipients. Here immunoSEQ multiplex PCR was the method, and the copy in TCRdb shows in-frame clones only, minus some. Of approximately 43,000 clones in the sample, roughly 89% were seen once. Sequenced: Tregs from blood. The source of these receptors is a human donor in good health.

The CDR3 reads CASSRIPGSSNEKLFF. In nucleotides, the CDR3 is TGTGCCAGCTCACGGATTCCCGGGTCCAGTAATGAAAAACTGTTTTTT. This rearrangement joins TRBV18 to TRBJ1-4; no firm D call. The CDR3 contains 16 residues. Germline V gene sequence: CDR1 KGHSH, CDR2 LQKENI. Between the trimmed V and J ends, which lost 4 bases and 4 bases, there was a span of 16 bases.

The V call is TRBV29-1, the J call TRBJ2-7; D may be TRBD2 (6 bases). With 6 bases removed from V and 2 bases from J, the gap between germline ends came to 14 bases. The CDR3 has 13 amino acids. Germline V gene sequence: CDR1 SQVTM, CDR2 ANQGSEA. Here the CDR3 reads CSVSAGTPYEQYF. The CDR3 DNA follows: TGCAGCGTCTCCGCCGGGACTCCCTACGAGCAGTACTTC.

This chain joins TRBV11-2 and TRBJ2-5; 8 bases are shared with TRBD2. Germline values: CDR1 SGHAT, CDR2 FQNNGV. The ends lost 5 bases at V and 1 base at J; junction bases unmatched: 6. CDR3 length equals 15 residues. CDR3 region: CASSPRTSPQETQYF. Written as DNA, the CDR3 is TGTGCCAGCAGCCCCCGGACTAGCCCCCAAGAGACCCAGTACTTC.

This chain joins TRBV19 and TRBJ2-7; 9 nucleotides align to TRBD1. The V gene's germline CDR1 is LNHDA and CDR2 SQIVND (reference sequence). The CDR3 spans 14 residues. V was pared by 6 bases and J by 6 bases, with 9 bases of the junction left unmatched. This CDR3 reads CASRGPGTGTEQYF. CDR3 nucleotide sequence: TGTGCCAGTAGAGGCCCCGGGACAGGGACCGAGCAGTACTTC.

The chain combines TRBV9 with TRBJ1-4; TRBD1 agrees at 7 bases. Per germline, CDR1 SGDLS and CDR2 YYNGEE. CDR3 size: 15 residues. J lost 3 bases, V lost 3 bases, and 5 bases had no gene match. CDR3 loop: CASSATGVPNEKLFF. DNA for the CDR3: TGTGCCAGCAGCGCTACAGGGGTTCCTAATGAAAAACTGTTTTTT.